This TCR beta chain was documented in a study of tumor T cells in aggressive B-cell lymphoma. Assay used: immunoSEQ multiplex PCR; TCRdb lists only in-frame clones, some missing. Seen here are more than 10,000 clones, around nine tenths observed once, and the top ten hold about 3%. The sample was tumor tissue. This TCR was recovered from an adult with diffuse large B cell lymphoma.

CDR3 in DNA: TGTGCCAGCAGCACGGGACAGGGGTCCGATACGCAGTATTTT. Translating it yields CASSTGQGSDTQYF. The rearrangement joins TRBV11-3 to TRBJ2-3; 10 bases are shared with TRBD1. The germline gives CDR1 SGHNT, CDR2 YENEEA. With V trimmed by 5 bases and J by 6 bases, 5 bases remained unmatched. The CDR3 extends over 14 amino acids.